Listed below are T cell receptor beta chains from one sample, sequenced in a study of Ad26.COV2.S vaccination and SARS-CoV-2 variants. Method: immunoSEQ multiplex PCR; TCRdb's copy keeps in-frame clones and lacks some. The table lists 350,000 to 450,000 clones, roughly 81% of them singletons. Sequenced material: peripheral blood, taken in a trial of Ad26.COV2.S vaccine versus placebo. These receptors were collected from a person between 18 and 60 years old who received the Ad26.COV2.S COVID-19 vaccine or a placebo. The CDR3 runs from the conserved cysteine through the conserved F or W. Fields, in order: D gene, clone size, V gene, J gene, CDR3 protein, CDR3 DNA. A D gene is named only where the DNA matches it firmly. Only part of the rows carry a size: once, few, many, or a class if the clone is expanded.

D gene: NA
clone size: NA
V gene: TRBV6-5
J gene: TRBJ2-1
CDR3 protein: CASRHSGVGEQFF
CDR3 DNA: TGTGCCAGCAGACACTCCGGGGTAGGTGAGCAGTTCTTC

D gene: TRBD2
clone size: once
V gene: TRBV7-8
J gene: TRBJ2-5
CDR3 protein: CASSFGGGRSSVETQYF
CDR3 DNA: TGTGCCAGCAGCTTCGGGGGGGGTCGGAGTTCTGTGGAGACCCAGTACTTC

D gene: NA
clone size: NA
V gene: TRBV28
J gene: TRBJ1-5
CDR3 protein: CASSGLSSYQPQHF
CDR3 DNA: TGTGCCAGCAGTGGACTTTCCAGCTATCAGCCCCAGCATTTT

D gene: TRBD2
clone size: NA
V gene: TRBV7-9
J gene: TRBJ2-1
CDR3 protein: CASSLGVDRRGNEQFF
CDR3 DNA: TGTGCCAGCAGCTTAGGGGTGGATAGGCGGGGGAATGAGCAGTTCTTC

D gene: TRBD2
clone size: NA
V gene: TRBV18
J gene: TRBJ2-1
CDR3 protein: CASSPRGQRGGHEQFF
CDR3 DNA: TGTGCCAGCTCACCACGGGGGCAGCGGGGGGGCCATGAGCAGTTCTTC

D gene: NA
clone size: NA
V gene: TRBV5-1
J gene: TRBJ1-1
CDR3 protein: CASSLSTRGTEAFF
CDR3 DNA: TGCGCCAGCAGCTTGTCAACTCGGGGCACTGAAGCTTTCTTT

D gene: NA
clone size: NA
V gene: TRBV27
J gene: TRBJ1-3
CDR3 protein: CASRSSGNTIYF
CDR3 DNA: TGTGCCAGCAGGAGCTCTGGAAACACCATATATTTT

D gene: NA
clone size: once
V gene: TRBV9
J gene: TRBJ1-6
CDR3 protein: CASSPWESSYNSPLHF
CDR3 DNA: TGTGCCAGCAGCCCCTGGGAGAGCTCCTATAATTCACCCCTCCACTTT

D gene: NA
clone size: NA
V gene: TRBV27
J gene: TRBJ1-2
CDR3 protein: CASRDVQGPYGYTF
CDR3 DNA: TGTGCCAGCAGGGACGTACAGGGCCCTTATGGCTACACCTTC

D gene: NA
clone size: once
V gene: TRBV24-1
J gene: TRBJ1-4
CDR3 protein: CATSSGSGRENEKLFF
CDR3 DNA: TGTGCCACCAGCAGTGGGTCGGGGAGGGAAAATGAAAAACTGTTTTTT

D gene: TRBD1
clone size: NA
V gene: TRBV5-5
J gene: TRBJ2-4
CDR3 protein: CASSLGSGGDIQYF
CDR3 DNA: TGTGCCAGCAGCCTCGGCTCAGGGGGAGACATTCAGTACTTC

D gene: NA
clone size: NA
V gene: TRBV4-1
J gene: TRBJ2-1
CDR3 protein: CASSQGQSYNEQFF
CDR3 DNA: TGCGCCAGCAGCCAAGGCCAGTCCTACAATGAGCAGTTCTTC

D gene: NA
clone size: NA
V gene: TRBV5-6
J gene: TRBJ2-5
CDR3 protein: CASTLVLIKGGKETQYF
CDR3 DNA: TGTGCCAGCACCTTGGTCCTCATTAAAGGTGGGAAGGAGACCCAGTACTTC

D gene: TRBD2
clone size: NA
V gene: TRBV9
J gene: TRBJ2-7
CDR3 protein: CATPYSGGATYEQYF
CDR3 DNA: TGTGCCACCCCCTATAGCGGGGGGGCTACCTACGAGCAGTACTTC

D gene: NA
clone size: NA
V gene: TRBV19
J gene: TRBJ2-1
CDR3 protein: CASSIDGGHSYNEQFF
CDR3 DNA: TGTGCCAGTAGTATAGACGGGGGACACTCCTACAATGAGCAGTTCTTC

D gene: NA
clone size: once
V gene: TRBV7-9
J gene: TRBJ1-4
CDR3 protein: CASSLARAGAGLRNEKLFF
CDR3 DNA: TGTGCCAGCAGCTTAGCTAGGGCAGGGGCCGGTTTGAGAAATGAAAAACTGTTTTTT

D gene: NA
clone size: NA
V gene: TRBV23-1
J gene: TRBJ2-5
CDR3 protein: CASSPEGLAYQETQYF
CDR3 DNA: TGCGCCAGCAGTCCGGAGGGTTTGGCGTACCAAGAGACCCAGTACTTC

D gene: NA
clone size: NA
V gene: TRBV9
J gene: TRBJ2-7
CDR3 protein: CASSVVASQSYEQYF
CDR3 DNA: TGTGCCAGCAGCGTAGTGGCTAGCCAATCCTACGAGCAGTACTTC

D gene: NA
clone size: few
V gene: TRBV9
J gene: TRBJ1-1
CDR3 protein: CASSTAPAASEAFF
CDR3 DNA: TGTGCCAGCAGCACAGCCCCCGCCGCCAGTGAAGCTTTCTTT

D gene: NA
clone size: NA
V gene: TRBV9
J gene: TRBJ2-7
CDR3 protein: CASSVGGAGTNYEQYF
CDR3 DNA: TGTGCCAGCAGCGTAGGTGGTGCAGGAACTAACTACGAGCAGTACTTC

D gene: NA
clone size: NA
V gene: TRBV14
J gene: TRBJ2-7
CDR3 protein: CASSFYMSSGKNYEQYF
CDR3 DNA: TGTGCCAGCAGCTTTTATATGTCTTCCGGAAAAAACTACGAGCAGTACTTC

D gene: NA
clone size: NA
V gene: TRBV2
J gene: TRBJ2-3
CDR3 protein: CASSAYYQTTDTQYF
CDR3 DNA: TGTGCCAGCAGTGCCTACTACCAGACCACAGATACGCAGTATTTT